The T cell receptor beta chain described here comes from a study of cytomegalovirus exposure and HLA in healthy donors. This PCR relied on a set of 60 Vbeta primers and 13 Jbeta primers. Clones were sequenced by immunoSEQ multiplex PCR, and TCRdb holds only the in-frame ones, with some missing. The table shows around 120,000 clones, with 63% occurring only once. Study-wide results and caveats: It was likely that a cluster of highly shared sequence variants was a sequencing artifact.

As for this clone: Its matching antigen is unknown.

The V end lost 0 bases, the J end lost 3 bases, and 6 bases lay between the germline ends. Germline V gene lookup returns CDR1 SGHNT and CDR2 YYREEE (reference sequence). The CDR3 totals 14 residues. The rearrangement uses TRBV5-4 and TRBJ2-2; D may be TRBD1 (5 bases). The receptor's source is a man aged 35-49 years in good health and CMV-seropositive. Sequenced: PBMCs. This CDR3 is CASSLGRDTGELFF. The CDR3 nucleotides read TGTGCCAGCAGCTTGGGCAGGGACACCGGGGAGCTGTTTTTT.